The T cell receptor beta chain under discussion was sequenced for a study of cytomegalovirus exposure and HLA in healthy donors. The PCR employed 60 Vbeta primers together with 13 Jbeta primers. Measured with immunoSEQ multiplex PCR; TCRdb has only the in-frame clones, and not every one. In the table there are about 140,000 clones, around 80% of which are singletons. Germline loops: CDR1 SGHRS, CDR2 YFSETQ. The ends were cut back, 1 base at V and 6 bases at J, with 13 bases in the middle. The CDR3 loop spans 14 amino acids. Whole-study findings and limits: Further analysis was carried out later, and it showed several of the most significant clusters appearing linked to common viral pathogens.

About this clone: The target antigen is unknown.

The sequence was obtained from a man younger than 45 in good health and CMV-seropositive. The chain uses TRBV5-1 and TRBJ1-2, with D possibly being TRBD1 (6 bases). The sequencing input was PBMCs. The CDR3 nucleotides read TGCGCCAGCAGCTTGAGGGCAGGGGATGATGGCTACACCTTC. Encoded protein: CASSLRAGDDGYTF. Full variable domain (missing parts from reference TRBV5-1 and TRBJ1-2): KAGVTQTPRYLIKTRGQQVTLSCSPISGHRSVSWYQQTPGQGLQFLFEYFSETQRNKGNFPGRFSGRQFSNSRSEMNVSTLELGDSALYLCASSLRAGDDGYTFGSGTRLTVV.